This TCR beta chain was found in a study of Ad26.COV2.S vaccination and SARS-CoV-2 variants. Findings of the study overall: Substantial breadth in spike-specific CD8+ and CD4+ T cell responses was reportedly seen after vaccination.

The sample's treatment: roughly 19 received Ad26.COV2.S at low or high dose, single or two shots; roughly five received placebo; per-sample allocation not given. Sampling took place 63 days after the first vaccine or placebo injection. What was given as vaccine was an Ad26 vector encoding Wuhan-strain SARS-CoV-2 spike. Comments on this clone: What it recognizes is unknown. The sample has other DNA sequences that encode this CDR3 too.

The V gene end was trimmed by 1 base and the J gene end by 4 bases; junction bases not matched to a gene: 2. The CDR3 sequence is 15 residues long. CDR1 and CDR2 (germline): SGHAT, FQNNGV. Some clones are missing from TCRdb's copy, which holds only in-frame ones; the method was immunoSEQ multiplex PCR. The table lists 430,000 or so clones, roughly 89% of them singletons, with over 2% in the top ten. The chain joins TRBV11-2 to TRBJ2-1, with 9 bases that match TRBD2. The TCR sequence derives from a person aged 18 to 59 who received the Ad26.COV2.S COVID-19 vaccine or a placebo. Sequenced here: peripheral blood, sampled in a trial of Ad26.COV2.S vaccine versus placebo. The CDR3 DNA sequence: TGTGCCAGCAGCTTAGGGAGCGGGGGGTACAATGAGCAGTTCTTC. This codes for CASSLGSGGYNEQFF.